Following are 21 T cell receptor beta chains from one sample sequenced in a study of blood T cells in healthy people across ages. It was with a sample-barcoded 5' primer and a J-beta primer mix that a second PCR of roughly 6 to 11 cycles was run. One entry per CDR3 protein results from TCRdb running MiXCR on the 5' RACE reads. The sample yields roughly 1,300,000 distinct CDR3 sequences, approximately 63% seen once. Sequencing was carried out using blood. These receptors came from a young man in good health.

V gene TRBV7-2 combines with J gene TRBJ2-1; 9 positions match TRBD2. The CDR3 spans 15 residues. J gave up 4 bases and V 5 bases, and 6 bases lay outside the gene matches. Germline V CDR1 and CDR2: SGHTA, FQGNSA. CDR3 sequence reads: CASSIILAGYNEQFF. In DNA, the CDR3 is TGTGCCAGCAGCATCATTCTAGCGGGGTACAATGAGCAGTTCTTC.

This rearrangement joins TRBV28 to TRBJ2-3; TRBD1 might be the D (6 bases). The CDR3 runs to 17 residues. The germline V gene encodes CDR1 MDHEN and CDR2 SYDVKM. The germline V and J ends were trimmed by 7 bases and 2 bases, with 22 bases remaining between them. The CDR3 nucleotides are TGTGCCAGCAACTCCTTGGGGGCCAGAAAGGCCACAGATACGCAGTATTTT. Amino acid sequence: CASNSLGARKATDTQYF.

The genes are TRBV27 and TRBJ2-7, with 9 bases that match TRBD1. This CDR3 contains 14 residues. The germline V gene has CDR1 MNHEY and CDR2 SMNVEV (reference sequence). The V gene end was trimmed by 7 bases and the J gene end by 4 bases; junction bases not matched to a gene: 8. The CDR3 nucleotides are TGTGCCAGCACCGGGGACAGGGCGAAGTACGAGCAGTACTTC. It translates to CASTGDRAKYEQYF.

J is TRBJ1-5 and V is TRBV12-3 or TRBV12-4; D is unresolved. The CDR3 is made up of 13 amino acids. V was trimmed by 4 bases and J by 5 bases, leaving 9 bases between them. In nucleotides, the CDR3 is TGTGCCAGCAGTTCCGGGATAGATCAGCCCCAGCATTTT. This codes for CASSSGIDQPQHF.

The chain uses TRBV5-1 and TRBJ2-7; D may be TRBD1 (5 bases). The CDR3 spans 14 residues. V dropped 4 bases and J dropped 0 bases, with 11 bases sitting between them. Germline V gene sequence: CDR1 SGHRS, CDR2 YFSETQ. The CDR3 sequence: CASSETTDSYEQYF. The CDR3 DNA sequence: TGCGCCAGCAGCGAAACGACAGACTCCTACGAGCAGTACTTC.

This CDR3 is CSARVPGWTEAFF. CDR3 in DNA: TGCAGTGCTAGAGTGCCGGGTTGGACTGAAGCTTTCTTT. The chain couples TRBV20-1 to TRBJ1-1, with D hard to call. CDR3 length: 13 residues. Germline CDR1 and CDR2: DFQATT and SNEGSKA (reference sequence). Trimming took off 1 base at V and 5 bases at J, with 11 bases between the two ends.

CDR3 sequence (DNA): TGTGCCAGCAGCTTAGACCCCTCCCCATTCTACGAGCAGTACTTC. Its translation: CASSLDPSPFYEQYF. The gene calls are TRBV7-6 and TRBJ2-7; D gene unclear. The CDR3 loop spans 15 amino acids. Looked up from germline, CDR1 is SGHVS and CDR2 is FNYEAQ. The ends were cut back, 1 base at V and 3 bases at J, with 13 bases in the middle. The whole variable domain, remainder taken from reference TRBV7-6 and TRBJ2-7, is GAGVSQSPRYKVTKRGQDVALRCDPISGHVSLYWYRQALGQGPEFLTYFNYEAQQDKSGLPNDRFSAERPEGSISTLTIQRTEQRDSAMYRCASSLDPSPFYEQYFGPGTRLTVT.

This chain links TRBV25-1 with TRBJ2-7, with a possible D match to TRBD2 (7 bases). Germline CDR1 is MGHDK and CDR2 is SYGVNS. The CDR3 consists of 15 residues. Trimming pared 1 base from V and 5 bases from J, leaving 15 bases between. The CDR3 here is CASSEFGGGHDEQYF. The CDR3 coding sequence is TGTGCCAGCAGTGAATTCGGCGGGGGCCACGACGAGCAGTACTTC.

The rearrangement links TRBV20-1 to TRBJ2-5; perhaps TRBD2 as D (5 bases). V was shortened by 7 bases and J by 2 bases, with 11 bases between the two germline ends. The CDR3 is 12 amino acids. Germline V CDR1 and CDR2: DFQATT, SNEGSKA (reference sequence). This CDR3 reads CSVRVGQETQYF. The CDR3 DNA is TGCAGTGTGCGGGTAGGACAAGAGACCCAGTACTTC.

The chain employs TRBV11-3 and TRBJ2-1; 11 nucleotides align to TRBD2. The trim removed 1 base at V and 6 bases at J, leaving 5 bases unmatched. This CDR3 comprises 16 residues. Germline V gene sequence: CDR1 SGHNT, CDR2 YENEEA. CDR3 coding DNA: TGTGCCAGCAGCTTAGTTCTAGCGGGGGGCAGCAATGAGCAGTTCTTC. Protein: CASSLVLAGGSNEQFF.

This clonotype was detected a few times. The chain recombines TRBV29-1 with TRBJ2-3; 12 nucleotides match TRBD2. This CDR3 spans 16 amino acids. Germline V gene sequence: CDR1 SQVTM, CDR2 ANQGSEA. V gave up 7 bases and J gave up 0 bases; unmatched junction bases: 8. The CDR3 DNA follows: TGCAGCGCCCCAGGACTAGCGGGACCTAGCACAGATACGCAGTATTTT. Its translation: CSAPGLAGPSTDTQYF.

The chain carries TRBV3-1 and TRBJ1-2, with TRBD1 matching 7 bases. The CDR3 contains 14 residues. CDR1 LGHDT and CDR2 YNNKEL come from the germline V gene (reference sequence). After removal of 4 bases from V and 6 bases from J, the junction contained 8 bases not matched to a gene. The CDR3 DNA sequence: TGTGCCAGCAGCCGTACCGGGACAGACCATGGCTACACCTTC. Amino acids: CASSRTGTDHGYTF.

The chain carries TRBV9 and TRBJ1-2; unclear D gene. V lost 2 bases and J 6 bases, leaving 14 bases between the germline ends. Looked up from germline, CDR1 is SGDLS and CDR2 is YYNGEE. The CDR3 covers 14 residues. The CDR3 DNA sequence: TGTGCCAGCAGCGTCCAGGCTCAGTACCATGGCTACACCTTC. It specifies CASSVQAQYHGYTF.

The chain has TRBV2 and TRBJ1-6, with 11 bases that match TRBD1. The germline V gene has CDR1 SNHLY and CDR2 FYNNEI. The CDR3 extends over 15 amino acids. The V segment lost 5 bases and the J segment 5 bases; nucleotides outside the gene matches: 2. CDR3 residues: CASSLGQGDNSPLHF. CDR3 in DNA: TGTGCCAGCAGTTTGGGACAGGGGGATAATTCACCCCTCCACTTT.

The V and J genes are TRBV12-3 or TRBV12-4 and TRBJ2-1; 11 positions match TRBD2. V lost 3 bases, J lost 7 bases, and 11 bases stayed unmatched. The CDR3 covers 17 residues. CDR3 sequence reads: CASSFLAGGGNRNEQFF. The CDR3 nucleotides read TGTGCCAGCAGTTTCCTAGCGGGAGGTGGAAACAGGAATGAGCAGTTCTTC.

This clonotype was counted only a few times. V is TRBV20-1 and J is TRBJ2-7; D unresolved. The CDR3 totals 14 residues. V was trimmed by 3 bases and J by 2 bases, leaving 14 bases between them. Germline V gene data show CDR1 as DFQATT and CDR2 as SNEGSKA (reference sequence). The CDR3 DNA is TGCAGTGCTAGGGACGACCTTGGTCCCTACGAGCAGTACTTC. Translated: CSARDDLGPYEQYF.

V and J are TRBV4-1 and TRBJ2-1, with 8 bases that match TRBD2. The V segment lost 4 bases and the J segment 6 bases; nucleotides outside the gene matches: 5. The CDR3 is 14 amino acids. Germline assignment: CDR1 MGHRA and CDR2 YSYEKL. CDR3 DNA: TGCGCCAGCAGCCCTACCCTAGCGGGCAATGAGCAGTTCTTC. This encodes CASSPTLAGNEQFF.

The V call is TRBV5-4, the J call TRBJ2-5; a possible D gene is TRBD2 (5 bases). Between the trimmed V and J ends, which lost 4 bases and 2 bases, there was a span of 18 bases. Germline V gene lookup returns CDR1 SGHNT and CDR2 YYREEE (reference sequence). The CDR3 contains 16 residues. CDR3 DNA sequence: TGTGCCAGCAGCACCCACCTCGCGGGCGGACAAGAGACCCAGTACTTC. Amino acid sequence: CASSTHLAGGQETQYF.

The genes are TRBV20-1 and TRBJ2-7, with unresolved D. Germline CDR1 reads DFQATT; CDR2 reads SNEGSKA (reference sequence). This CDR3 has 14 residues. V was trimmed by 1 base and J by 2 bases, leaving 12 bases between them. CDR3: CSARAPDGTYEQYF. Written as DNA, the CDR3 is TGCAGTGCTAGAGCCCCCGACGGTACCTACGAGCAGTACTTC.

This clonotype was detected a few times. This chain joins TRBV6-6 and TRBJ2-1; no definite D call. The CDR3 sequence is 13 residues long. Germline V lookup: CDR1 MNHNY, CDR2 SVGAGI (reference sequence). V lost 8 bases to trimming and J lost 3 bases, with 11 bases between them. The CDR3 loop is CASLGEYYNEQFF. The CDR3 region has the DNA TGTGCCAGCCTTGGGGAATACTACAATGAGCAGTTCTTC.

The chain couples TRBV2 to TRBJ1-6; D might be TRBD1 (5 bases). V lost 5 bases and J lost 3, with 11 bases in between. The V gene's germline CDR1 is SNHLY and CDR2 FYNNEI. This CDR3 region has 15 residues. CDR3 sequence: CASSRDRSYNSPLHF. As DNA, the CDR3 is TGTGCCAGCAGTAGGGACCGGAGCTATAATTCACCCCTCCACTTT.